Below, one T cell receptor beta chain is given with its context. No antigen is known for it. The data were taken from a study of shared clonotypes between healthy human individuals. Only Caucasian adults living in Nashville, Tennessee made up the donor group. V lost 8 bases and J lost 7; bases outside the gene matches: 5. Germline CDR1 SNHLY, CDR2 FYNNEI. The CDR3 loop spans 12 amino acids. The assay was immunoSEQ multiplex PCR, and TCRdb's table has in-frame clones only and misses some. The sample yields about 680,000 clones, under 80% seen once. Study observations and caveats: Generally, estimated richness proved larger in naive subsets than it did in memory subsets.

This receptor was obtained from a woman aged 30 to 39 in good health. The specimen was memory CD4+ T cells sorted from blood. As for subset: CD45RA-negative fraction. The rearrangement joins TRBV2 to TRBJ2-5; 9 bases fit TRBD2. CDR3: CASRREGSTQYF. CDR3 sequence (DNA): TGTGCCAGCCGGCGGGAGGGTTCGACCCAGTACTTC.